Shown below are 27 T cell receptor beta chains from a single sample sequenced in a study of blood T cell repertoires in COVID-19. Profiling relied on immunoSEQ multiplex PCR, and the TCRdb table lists in-frame clones only, not all of them. The sample has approximately 84,000 clones, almost 90% seen once. The sample was peripheral blood. These receptors were taken from a human donor with active COVID-19. The donor label of this sample is uncertain.

This chain links TRBV19 with TRBJ1-5, with 9 nucleotides matching TRBD1. Trimming cost V 4 bases and J 6 bases; bases outside gene matches: 1. This CDR3 has 13 residues. Germline V gives CDR1 LNHDA, CDR2 SQIVND (reference sequence). Written as DNA, the CDR3 is TGTGCCAGTAGTAACAGGGGGCCTCAGCCCCAGCATTTT. Translated, it gives CASSNRGPQPQHF.

This rearrangement joins TRBV7-9 to TRBJ2-3; TRBD1 aligns across 8 bases. CDR3 size: 18 residues. V gave up 1 base and J gave up 0 bases; unmatched junction bases: 9. Germline CDR1 is SEHNR and CDR2 is FQNEAQ (reference sequence). CDR3 sequence: CASSLGQGAPRSTDTQYF. The DNA of the CDR3 is TGTGCCAGCAGCTTAGGGCAGGGGGCCCCCAGGAGCACAGATACGCAGTATTTT.

The chain combines TRBV19 with TRBJ2-7; TRBD1 matches at 8 bases. Trimming cost V 5 bases and J 2 bases; bases outside gene matches: 8. CDR1 and CDR2 from the germline V gene are LNHDA and SQIVND (reference sequence). The length of the CDR3 is 15 residues. The CDR3 nucleotides are TGTGCCAGTAGTCGCGGACAGGGAGGCCCCTACGAGCAGTACTTC. Its protein is CASSRGQGGPYEQYF.

The chain has TRBV10-3 and TRBJ1-1; 9 nucleotides align to TRBD1. Germline V gives CDR1 ENHRY, CDR2 SYGVKD. The CDR3 has 14 amino acids. Germline trimming cut 7 bases from V and 4 bases from J; bases unmatched to any gene: 7. CDR3 sequence: CAINTGQGLTEAFF. The CDR3 coding sequence is TGTGCCATCAATACGGGACAGGGACTCACTGAAGCTTTCTTT.

The gene calls are TRBV5-8 and TRBJ2-3; TRBD2 matches at 10 bases. V was pared by 1 base and J by 1 base, with 3 bases of the junction left unmatched. The CDR3 covers 16 residues. Germline values: CDR1 SGHTS, CDR2 YDEGEE. CDR3 amino acids: CASSLTLAGGTDTQYF. The DNA for the CDR3 is TGTGCCAGCAGCTTGACTCTAGCGGGGGGCACAGATACGCAGTATTTT.

This clone occurred once. The chain recombines TRBV18 with TRBJ2-2, with TRBD2 matching 12 bases. Per germline, CDR1 KGHSH and CDR2 LQKENI. This CDR3 is built from 17 residues. V shed 3 bases, J shed 0 bases, and the junction held 2 bases outside the gene matches. This chain's CDR3 is CASSPPSGGANTGELFF. As DNA, the CDR3 is TGTGCCAGCTCACCCCCTAGCGGGGGGGCGAACACCGGGGAGCTGTTTTTT.

The chain is built from TRBV12-3 or TRBV12-4 and TRBJ1-1; D may be TRBD1 (6 bases). The CDR3 totals 13 residues. Trimming left V 7 bases short and J 4 bases short, with 13 bases between. The DNA for the CDR3 is TGTGCCAGCACCCCGGACAGTGGCACTGAAGCTTTCTTT. Translated, it gives CASTPDSGTEAFF.

V usage is TRBV21-1 and J usage is TRBJ2-1; the table names TRBD1, a call not compared with the DNA. TRBV21-1 is a documented pseudogene. The length of the CDR3 is 18 residues. The CDR3, as DNA: TGTGCCAGCAGCAAAGAGAACTGGGACAGGGATCCCTACAATGAGCAGTTCTTC. Protein: CASSKENWDRDPYNEQFF.

The rearrangement links TRBV5-1 to TRBJ2-5; a weak D match, TRBD2 (6 bases). V was trimmed by 4 bases and J by 5 bases, leaving 21 bases between them. The germline gives CDR1 SGHRS, CDR2 YFSETQ. This CDR3 spans 16 amino acids. The CDR3 coding sequence is TGCGCCAGCAGCCCTGGCGGGACTCTCCCGGGGGAGACCCAGTACTTC. Protein sequence: CASSPGGTLPGETQYF.

The rearrangement links TRBV18 to TRBJ1-3; D is ambiguous. V lost 3 bases, J lost 8 bases, and 5 bases lay in between. Germline CDR1 reads KGHSH; CDR2 reads LQKENI. The CDR3 is 11 amino acids. CDR3 DNA sequence: TGTGCCAGCTCACCCCAGGACACCATATATTTT. It codes for CASSPQDTIYF.

This clone has just a few counts. This chain joins TRBV7-9 and TRBJ2-7; the match to TRBD1 covers 10 bases. The CDR3 loop spans 15 amino acids. J gave up 1 base and V 3 bases, and 3 bases lay outside the gene matches. Germline lookup yields CDR1 SEHNR and CDR2 FQNEAQ (reference sequence). CDR3 DNA: TGTGCCAGCAGCTTCCCGGGACAGGGGTCCTACGAGCAGTACTTC. Translated, it gives CASSFPGQGSYEQYF.

The table lists this clone with a count of one. This rearrangement joins TRBV19 to TRBJ1-2; 8 nucleotides align to TRBD1. Germline V gives CDR1 LNHDA, CDR2 SQIVND (reference sequence). Trimming at V came to 6 bases and at J to 8 bases, leaving 8 bases not matched to a gene. The CDR3 covers 13 residues. The CDR3, as DNA: TGTGCCAGTAGCGACAGGGGAAGGCGAGGCTACACCTTC. Its translation is CASSDRGRRGYTF.

This clone was seen once. This chain's CDR3 is CASGGTGYGYTF. CDR3 coding DNA: TGTGCCAGCGGCGGGACAGGGTATGGCTACACCTTC. The rearrangement uses TRBV9 and TRBJ1-2; 9 positions agree with TRBD1. Looked up from germline, CDR1 is SGDLS and CDR2 is YYNGEE. After removal of 7 bases from V and 5 bases from J, the junction contained 3 bases not matched to a gene. The CDR3 is made up of 12 amino acids.

This chain joins TRBV3-1 (or the pseudogene TRBV3-2) and TRBJ2-3, with TRBD2 identical over 14 bases. The CDR3 runs to 14 residues. Trimming at V came to 4 bases and at J to 11 bases, leaving 5 bases not matched to a gene. Germline lookup yields CDR1 LGHDT and CDR2 YNNKEL (reference sequence). This CDR3 is CASSPRTSGGLQYF. The DNA for the CDR3 is TGTGCCAGCAGCCCCCGGACTAGCGGGGGGCTGCAGTATTTT.

This chain links TRBV6-2 or TRBV6-3 with TRBJ1-2; the D gene is possibly TRBD1 (5 bases). CDR3 length: 13 amino acids. The germline V gene has CDR1 MNHEY and CDR2 SVGEGT. The ends were cut back, 5 bases at V and 0 bases at J, with 7 bases in the middle. The CDR3 nucleotides read TGTGCCAGCAGTATGACAGCTAACTATGGCTACACCTTC. This translates into CASSMTANYGYTF.

The V and J genes are TRBV6-5 and TRBJ2-2; D uncertain. The CDR3 contains 12 residues. V lost 6 bases, J lost 6 bases, and 8 bases lay in between. Germline-derived CDR1 and CDR2 are MNHEY and SVGAGI. As DNA, the CDR3 is TGTGCCAGCAGGACAAGTGCCGGGGAGCTGTTTTTT. As protein: CASRTSAGELFF.

For the CDR3, the DNA is TGTGCCATCAGACGACAGGGGATGAGTGGCTACACCTTC. Encoded protein: CAIRRQGMSGYTF. V usage is TRBV10-3 and J usage is TRBJ1-2; TRBD1 aligns across 8 bases. Trimming removed 6 bases from V and 7 bases from J; junction bases left unmatched: 7. Germline CDR1 reads ENHRY; CDR2 reads SYGVKD. The CDR3 runs 13 residues.

The CDR3 reads CASSLAPNTGELFF. DNA of the CDR3: TGTGCCAGCAGCTTAGCCCCGAACACCGGGGAGCTGTTTTTT. This rearrangement joins TRBV5-8 to TRBJ2-2; D call uncertain. This CDR3 region has 14 residues. The V gene lost 2 bases and the J gene lost 0 bases, with 5 bases spanning the gap. The germline gives CDR1 SGHTS, CDR2 YDEGEE.

CDR3 residues: CASSLLISNSPLHF. The DNA for the CDR3 is TGTGCCAGCAGCCTCCTAATAAGCAATTCACCCCTCCACTTT. The V call is TRBV6-5, the J call TRBJ1-6; D is undetermined. This CDR3 comprises 14 residues. CDR1 is MNHEY, CDR2 SVGAGI, per germline. Trimming took off 6 bases at V and 7 bases at J, with 13 bases between the two ends.

The CDR3 bases are TGTGCCAGCAGCTTGCAGACACCGTCGCTTGGGACTGAAGCTTTCTTT. Its protein is CASSLQTPSLGTEAFF. This chain connects TRBV5-4 to TRBJ1-1, with D uncertain. The V end was cut by 1 base, the J end by 5 bases, with 18 bases between. There are 16 residues in the CDR3. Germline V gene data show CDR1 as SGHNT and CDR2 as YYREEE (reference sequence). The entire variable domain, with the rest obtained from reference TRBV5-4 and TRBJ1-1, is as follows: ETGVTQSPTHLIKTRGQQVTLRCSSQSGHNTVSWYQQALGQGPQFIFQYYREEENGRGNFPPRFSGLQFPNYSSELNVNALELDDSALYLCASSLQTPSLGTEAFFGQGTRLTVV.

This clone was recorded once. The J gene is TRBJ1-5, the V gene TRBV30; 7 bases line up with TRBD1. The germline V gene encodes CDR1 GTSNPN and CDR2 SVGIG (reference sequence). This CDR3 comprises 14 residues. V shed 2 bases and J 7 bases; nucleotides not matched to a gene: 8. CDR3 sequence: CAWSSTGMYQPQHF. CDR3 in DNA: TGTGCCTGGAGTTCGACAGGGATGTACCAGCCCCAGCATTTT.

The chain links TRBV4-1 to TRBJ1-6, with 8 nucleotides matching TRBD1. The CDR3 is 16 residues long. The J segment lost 7 bases and the V segment lost 1 base, leaving 6 bases of the junction unmatched. In germline, CDR1 is MGHRA, CDR2 YSYEKL. CDR3 amino acids: CASSQGVPGGNSPLHF. CDR3 bases: TGCGCCAGCAGCCAAGGGGTCCCAGGGGGCAATTCACCCCTCCACTTT.

V usage is TRBV2 and J usage is TRBJ1-1; tentative D call: TRBD1 (5 bases). The germline V gene has CDR1 SNHLY and CDR2 FYNNEI. V was trimmed by 1 base and J by 3 bases, leaving 9 bases between them. This CDR3 is 14 amino acids long. In DNA, the CDR3 is TGTGCCAGCAGTGAAGACAGGAGGGACACTGAAGCTTTCTTT. Translated, it gives CASSEDRRDTEAFF.

The CDR3 reads CASSVYREDTQYF. The CDR3 nucleotides read TGTGCCAGTAGTGTCTACAGGGAAGATACGCAGTATTTT. The V gene is TRBV19, the J gene TRBJ2-3; maybe TRBD1 (6 bases). There are 13 residues in the CDR3. Between the trimmed V and J ends, which lost 5 bases and 5 bases, there was a span of 11 bases. CDR1 and CDR2 (germline): LNHDA, SQIVND (reference sequence).

The chain combines TRBV5-1 with TRBJ2-7; TRBD2 is a possible D gene (7 bases). Looked up from germline, CDR1 is SGHRS and CDR2 is YFSETQ. The CDR3 sequence is 16 residues long. Trimming pared 4 bases from V and 7 bases from J, leaving 24 bases between. The CDR3 reads CASSPGGVTAGGEQYF. CDR3 DNA sequence: TGCGCCAGCAGCCCGGGGGGCGTCACCGCTGGGGGGGAGCAGTACTTC.

The chain carries TRBV10-3 and TRBJ1-2; D might be TRBD1 (6 bases). V lost 5 bases, J lost 8 bases, and 12 bases lay in between. This CDR3 contains 12 residues. Germline V gene lookup returns CDR1 ENHRY and CDR2 SYGVKD. Here the CDR3 reads CAISQGFGGYTF. CDR3 in DNA: TGTGCCATCAGTCAGGGGTTCGGGGGCTACACCTTC.

The rearrangement joins TRBV3-1 (or the pseudogene TRBV3-2) to TRBJ1-6, with 9 bases that match TRBD1. Looked up from germline, CDR1 is LGHDT and CDR2 is YNNKEL (reference sequence). J lost 8 bases, V lost 4 bases, and 3 bases had no gene match. This CDR3 has 14 residues. In DNA form, the CDR3 reads TGTGCCAGCAGCCCGAGACAGGGGGATTCACCCCTCCACTTT. It encodes CASSPRQGDSPLHF.